The clone carrying this T cell receptor beta chain was counted a few times. TCRdb keeps only in-frame clones here, not all; method: immunoSEQ multiplex PCR. Of some 130,000 clones in the sample, approximately 86% are singletons; the top ten hold 8.4%. This sample is part of a study of identifying expanded T cells in peripheral blood. This CDR3 is built from 13 residues. V was pared by 7 bases and J by 3 bases, with 12 bases between. Germline-derived CDR1 and CDR2 are SGHTA and FQGNSA. Source material: blood. V usage is TRBV7-2 and J usage is TRBJ1-2; weak D call: TRBD1 (5 bases). The sequence derives from a person aged 18-69 years in good health. The CDR3 spells CASTYQGDYGYTF. The CDR3 DNA reads as TGTGCCAGCACCTACCAGGGTGACTATGGCTACACCTTC.